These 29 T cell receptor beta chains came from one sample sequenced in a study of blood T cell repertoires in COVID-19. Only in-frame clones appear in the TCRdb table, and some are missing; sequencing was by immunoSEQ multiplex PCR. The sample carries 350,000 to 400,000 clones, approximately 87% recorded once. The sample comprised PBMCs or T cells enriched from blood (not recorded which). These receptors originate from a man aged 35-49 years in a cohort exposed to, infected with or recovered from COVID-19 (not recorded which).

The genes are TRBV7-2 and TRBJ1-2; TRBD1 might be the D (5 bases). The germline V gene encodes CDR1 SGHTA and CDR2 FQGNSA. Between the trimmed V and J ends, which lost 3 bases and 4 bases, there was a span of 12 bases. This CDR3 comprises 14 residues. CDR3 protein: CASSFREAGYGYTF. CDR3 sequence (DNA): TGTGCCAGCAGCTTCAGGGAGGCGGGCTATGGCTACACCTTC.

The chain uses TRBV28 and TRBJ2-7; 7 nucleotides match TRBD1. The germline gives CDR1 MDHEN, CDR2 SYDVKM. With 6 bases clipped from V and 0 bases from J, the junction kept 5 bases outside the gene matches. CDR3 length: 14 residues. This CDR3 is CASRVGQSSYEQYF. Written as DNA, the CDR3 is TGTGCCAGCAGGGTGGGACAGAGCTCCTACGAGCAGTACTTC.

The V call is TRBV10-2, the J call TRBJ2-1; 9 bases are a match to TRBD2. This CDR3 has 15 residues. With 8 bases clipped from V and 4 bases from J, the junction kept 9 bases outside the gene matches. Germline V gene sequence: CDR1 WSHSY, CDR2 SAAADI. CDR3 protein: CASRLAGGAYNEQFF. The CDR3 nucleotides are TGCGCCAGCCGACTTGCGGGAGGGGCATACAATGAGCAGTTCTTC.

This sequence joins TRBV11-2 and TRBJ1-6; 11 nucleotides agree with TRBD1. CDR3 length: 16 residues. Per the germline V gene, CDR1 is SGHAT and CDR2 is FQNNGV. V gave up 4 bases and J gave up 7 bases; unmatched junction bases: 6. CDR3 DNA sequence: TGTGCCAGCAGCTCCTTGGACAGGGGGCACAATTCACCCCTCCACTTT. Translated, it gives CASSSLDRGHNSPLHF.

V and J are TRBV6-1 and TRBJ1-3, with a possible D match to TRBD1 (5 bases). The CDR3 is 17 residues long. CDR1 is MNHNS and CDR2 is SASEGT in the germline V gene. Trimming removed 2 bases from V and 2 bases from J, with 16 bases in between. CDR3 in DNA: TGTGCCAGCAGTGAATGGATGCAGGGTGATGCTGGAAACACCATATATTTT. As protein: CASSEWMQGDAGNTIYF.

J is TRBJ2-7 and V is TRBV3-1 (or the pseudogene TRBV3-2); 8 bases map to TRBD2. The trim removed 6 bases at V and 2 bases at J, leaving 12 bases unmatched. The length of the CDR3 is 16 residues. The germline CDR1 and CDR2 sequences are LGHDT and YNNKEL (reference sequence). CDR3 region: CASRRGTSGPTYEQYF. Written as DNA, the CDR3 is TGTGCCAGCAGGCGAGGAACTAGCGGACCTACCTACGAGCAGTACTTC.

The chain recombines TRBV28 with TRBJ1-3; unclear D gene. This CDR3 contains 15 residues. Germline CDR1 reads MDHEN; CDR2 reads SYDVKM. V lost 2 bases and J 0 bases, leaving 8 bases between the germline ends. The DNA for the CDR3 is TGTGCCAGCAGTTTAGAGGCTAACTCTGGAAACACCATATATTTT. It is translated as CASSLEANSGNTIYF.

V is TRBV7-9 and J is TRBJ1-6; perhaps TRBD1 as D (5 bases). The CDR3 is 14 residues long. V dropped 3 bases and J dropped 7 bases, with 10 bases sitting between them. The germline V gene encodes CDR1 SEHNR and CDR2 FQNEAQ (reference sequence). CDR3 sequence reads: CASSFWGVNSPLHF. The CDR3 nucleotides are TGTGCCAGCAGCTTTTGGGGGGTAAATTCACCCCTCCACTTT.

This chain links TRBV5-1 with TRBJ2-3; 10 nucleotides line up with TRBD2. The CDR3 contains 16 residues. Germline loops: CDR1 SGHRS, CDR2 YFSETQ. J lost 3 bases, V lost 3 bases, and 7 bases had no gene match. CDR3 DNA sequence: TGCGCCAGCAGCTCCGTCAGCGGGAGGGCGACAGATACGCAGTATTTT. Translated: CASSSVSGRATDTQYF.

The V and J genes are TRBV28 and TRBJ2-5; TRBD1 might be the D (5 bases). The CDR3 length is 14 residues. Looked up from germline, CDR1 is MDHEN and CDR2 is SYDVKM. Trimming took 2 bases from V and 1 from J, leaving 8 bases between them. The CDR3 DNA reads TGTGCCAGCAGTTTAACCAGGGCCCAAGAGACCCAGTACTTC. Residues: CASSLTRAQETQYF.

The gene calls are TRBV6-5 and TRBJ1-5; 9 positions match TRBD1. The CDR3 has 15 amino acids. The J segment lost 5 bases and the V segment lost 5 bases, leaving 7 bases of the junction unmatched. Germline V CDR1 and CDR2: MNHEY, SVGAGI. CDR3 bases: TGTGCCAGCAGTCTGGACAGGGGAGACGATCAGCCCCAGCATTTT. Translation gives CASSLDRGDDQPQHF.

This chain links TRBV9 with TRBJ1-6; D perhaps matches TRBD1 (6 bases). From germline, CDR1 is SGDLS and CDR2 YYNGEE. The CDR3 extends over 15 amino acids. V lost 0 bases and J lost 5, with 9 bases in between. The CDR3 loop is CASSVDRVNNSPLHF. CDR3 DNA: TGTGCCAGCAGCGTAGACAGGGTAAATAATTCACCCCTCCACTTT.

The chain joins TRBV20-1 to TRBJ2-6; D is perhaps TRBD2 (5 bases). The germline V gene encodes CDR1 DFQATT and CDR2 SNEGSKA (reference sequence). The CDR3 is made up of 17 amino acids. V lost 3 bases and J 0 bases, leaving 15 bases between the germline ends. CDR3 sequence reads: CSASTIGLYSGANVLTF. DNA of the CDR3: TGCAGTGCTAGTACGATCGGACTTTACTCTGGGGCCAACGTCCTGACTTTC.

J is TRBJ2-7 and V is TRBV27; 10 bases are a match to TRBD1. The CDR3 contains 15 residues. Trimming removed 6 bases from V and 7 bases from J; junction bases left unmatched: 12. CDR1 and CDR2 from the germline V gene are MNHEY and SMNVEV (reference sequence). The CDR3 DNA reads TGTGCCAGCAGAGGGGCCGGGACAGGGGAGAGGGAGCAGTACTTC. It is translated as CASRGAGTGEREQYF.

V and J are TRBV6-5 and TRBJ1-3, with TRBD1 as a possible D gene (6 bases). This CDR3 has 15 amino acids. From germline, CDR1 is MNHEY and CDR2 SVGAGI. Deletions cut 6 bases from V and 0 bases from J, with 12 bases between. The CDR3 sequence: CASSSFRGSGNTIYF. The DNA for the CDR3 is TGTGCCAGCAGCTCCTTCAGGGGCTCTGGAAACACCATATATTTT.

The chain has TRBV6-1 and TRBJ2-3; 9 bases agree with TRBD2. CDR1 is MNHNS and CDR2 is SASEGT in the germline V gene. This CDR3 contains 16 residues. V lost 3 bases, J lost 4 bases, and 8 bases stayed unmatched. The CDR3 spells CASSDQGRTSADTQYF. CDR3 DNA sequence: TGTGCCAGCAGTGATCAGGGGAGGACTAGCGCAGATACGCAGTATTTT.

This CDR3 reads CASSQYGTVNTEAFF. CDR3 DNA sequence: TGTGCCAGCAGCCAATACGGGACAGTGAACACTGAAGCTTTCTTT. The rearrangement uses TRBV14 and TRBJ1-1; TRBD1 matches at 7 bases. The CDR3 totals 15 residues. J gave up 0 bases and V 2 bases, and 3 bases lay outside the gene matches. Germline CDR1 reads SGHDN; CDR2 reads FVKESK.

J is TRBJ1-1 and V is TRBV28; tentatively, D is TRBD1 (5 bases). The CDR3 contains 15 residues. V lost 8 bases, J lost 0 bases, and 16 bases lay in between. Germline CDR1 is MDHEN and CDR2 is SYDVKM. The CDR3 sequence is CASGYQSGMNTEAFF. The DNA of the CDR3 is TGTGCCAGCGGTTACCAATCAGGGATGAACACTGAAGCTTTCTTT.

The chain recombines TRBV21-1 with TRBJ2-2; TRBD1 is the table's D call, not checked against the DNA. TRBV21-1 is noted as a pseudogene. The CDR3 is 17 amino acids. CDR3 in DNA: TGTGCCAGCAGCAGAGCCGGGACAGGGGACATCACCGGGGAGCTGTTTTTT. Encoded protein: CASSRAGTGDITGELFF.

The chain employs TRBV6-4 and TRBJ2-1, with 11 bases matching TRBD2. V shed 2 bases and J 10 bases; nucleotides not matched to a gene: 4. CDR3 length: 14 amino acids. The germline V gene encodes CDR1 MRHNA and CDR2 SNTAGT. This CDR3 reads CASSDGVAGGEQFF. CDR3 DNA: TGTGCCAGCAGTGACGGGGTAGCGGGAGGGGAGCAGTTCTTC.

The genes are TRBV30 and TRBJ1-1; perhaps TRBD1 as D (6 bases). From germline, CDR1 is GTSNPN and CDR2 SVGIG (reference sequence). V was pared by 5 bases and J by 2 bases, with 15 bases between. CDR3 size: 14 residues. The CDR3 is CAWASNRVNTEAFF. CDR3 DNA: TGTGCCTGGGCTTCCAACAGGGTAAACACTGAAGCTTTCTTT.

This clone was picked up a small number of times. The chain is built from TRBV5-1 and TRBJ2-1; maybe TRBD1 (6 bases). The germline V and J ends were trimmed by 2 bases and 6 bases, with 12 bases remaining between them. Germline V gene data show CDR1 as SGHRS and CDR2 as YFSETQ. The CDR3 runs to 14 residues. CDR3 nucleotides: TGCGCCAGCAGCTTAGGTGGGGGCAGCAATGAGCAGTTCTTC. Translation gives CASSLGGGSNEQFF.

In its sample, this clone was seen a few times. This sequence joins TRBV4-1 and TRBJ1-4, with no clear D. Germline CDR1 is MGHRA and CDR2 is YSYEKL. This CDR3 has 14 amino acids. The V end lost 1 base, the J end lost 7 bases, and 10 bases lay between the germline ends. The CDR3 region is CASSQGSVAEKLFF. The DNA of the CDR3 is TGCGCCAGCAGCCAAGGGAGTGTAGCTGAAAAACTGTTTTTT.

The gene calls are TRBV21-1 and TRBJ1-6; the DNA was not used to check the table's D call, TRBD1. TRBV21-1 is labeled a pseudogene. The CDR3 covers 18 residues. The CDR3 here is CASSKSAGAIFYNSPLHF. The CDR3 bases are TGTGCCAGCAGCAAATCGGCAGGGGCAATCTTCTATAATTCACCCCTCCACTTT.

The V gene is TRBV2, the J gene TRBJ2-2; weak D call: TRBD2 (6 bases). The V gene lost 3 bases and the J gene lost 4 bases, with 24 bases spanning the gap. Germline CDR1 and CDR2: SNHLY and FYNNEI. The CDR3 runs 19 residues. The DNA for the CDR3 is TGTGCCAGCAGTGAGCGACACCTCCTAGCGCTCCCTACCACCGGGGAGCTGTTTTTT. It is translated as CASSERHLLALPTTGELFF.

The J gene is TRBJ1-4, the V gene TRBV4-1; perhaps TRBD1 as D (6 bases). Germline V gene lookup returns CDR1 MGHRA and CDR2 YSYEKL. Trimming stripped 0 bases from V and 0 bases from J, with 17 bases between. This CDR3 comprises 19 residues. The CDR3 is CASSQEGPGHTATNEKLFF. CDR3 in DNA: TGCGCCAGCAGCCAAGAAGGACCGGGACATACTGCAACTAATGAAAAACTGTTTTTT.

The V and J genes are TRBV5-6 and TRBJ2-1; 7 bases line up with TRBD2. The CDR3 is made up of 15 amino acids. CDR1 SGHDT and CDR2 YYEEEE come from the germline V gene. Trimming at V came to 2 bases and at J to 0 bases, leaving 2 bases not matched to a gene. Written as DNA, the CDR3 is TGTGCCAGCAGCTTCGGGGGGAGCTCCTACAATGAGCAGTTCTTC. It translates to CASSFGGSSYNEQFF.

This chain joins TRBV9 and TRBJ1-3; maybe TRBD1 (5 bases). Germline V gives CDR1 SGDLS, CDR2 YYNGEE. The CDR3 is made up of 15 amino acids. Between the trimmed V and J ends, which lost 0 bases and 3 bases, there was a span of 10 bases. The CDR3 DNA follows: TGTGCCAGCAGCGTAGCAGGGTTAGTTGGAAACACCATATATTTT. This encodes CASSVAGLVGNTIYF.

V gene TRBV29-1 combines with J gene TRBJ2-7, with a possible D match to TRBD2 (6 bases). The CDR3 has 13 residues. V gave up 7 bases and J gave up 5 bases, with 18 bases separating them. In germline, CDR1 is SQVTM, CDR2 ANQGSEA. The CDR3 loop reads CSATRLANDEQYF. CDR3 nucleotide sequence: TGCAGCGCCACCAGGCTAGCGAACGACGAGCAGTACTTC.